Below, one TCR beta chain is given with its context. The antigen this receptor binds is unknown. Base quality data are lacking; no much larger clone is found one base away. The library was made by the immunoSEQ multiplex PCR assay. For the multiplex PCR, a mixture combining 60 forward primers for TCR Vbeta segments and 13 reverse primers for TCR Jbeta segments was used. Amplification of the CDR3 region of rearranged TCR beta genes was performed with a multiplex PCR assay on genomic DNA. The amplified TCR beta libraries were sequenced on the Illumina HiSeq System as 87-base-pair reads. The original pipeline was this. In a later analysis, some 80 million unique TCR beta chains were counted across the 500 to 850 repertoires, and around 10 million of these chains were shared by at least two donors. Raw reads were error-corrected and collapsed into unique sequences with a nearest-neighbor algorithm that merged closely related sequences to remove PCR and sequencing errors. V, D and J gene segments were assigned by aligning CDR3 sequences to IMGT reference sequences. For a sequence to be retained, a match of at least six nucleotides was required to both a V gene segment and a J gene segment. A rearrangement was called productive if the CDR3 had no stop codons and remained in frame with V and J, and every other rearrangement was called non-productive. CDR3 was defined by IMGT convention, running from the second conserved V-encoded cysteine to the conserved J-encoded phenylalanine. The earlier analysis of about 640 of the donors excluded any sequence lacking an unambiguous match to a single V gene segment. An earlier analysis of a few hundred of the donors called V segments functional above 56.7% productive rearrangements and segregating when the between-donor standard deviation exceeded 5%. To diagnose cytomegalovirus status from the catalog of TCR beta chain sequences, a statistical classification framework was built. In a later analysis, V and J genes were assigned by comparing TCR nucleotide sequences against IMGT/GENE-DB human TR gene sequences. Using the TCRdist pipeline, a later analysis assigned CDR3 sequences along with most-parsimonious VDJ recombination scenarios. In a later analysis, each TCR beta chain was defined by its CDR3 amino acid sequence together with its V-gene family, and reads lacking a unique V-gene family were excluded. As a way to deal with suspected cross-contamination and a sequencing artifact, a later analysis dropped hundreds of nucleotide sequences that were highly shared and had low generation probability. In a later analysis, a clonal expansion index was calculated for each public chain from normalized within-repertoire ranks of inferred template counts. In a later analysis, generation probabilities were computed with a VDJ recombination model fitted to out-of-frame rearrangements, and the resulting probabilities were checked against IGoR. In a later analysis, hypergeometric tests were used to score TCR-TCR, TCR-HLA and TCR-CMV co-occurrence, with a repertoire-size bias correction applied to TCR pairs. To estimate false discovery rates, a later analysis permuted the HLA or CMV assignments 20 times. In a later analysis, co-occurring TCRs were grouped using DBSCAN, with TCRdist sequence similarity added in when clustering inside HLA-allele-positive subsets. Repertoires with fewer than 30,000 or more than 120,000 public chains were left out of co-occurrence clustering, as were a handful of repertoires with anomalous nucleotide sharing. The table was pulled from immuneACCESS by TCRdb, which kept in-frame rearrangements only. Such tables lose some clones; where checked, under half of the loss comes from unresolved V genes, and the rest has no known cause. That table is the source of V, J and clone size, and D and trimming were worked out from the DNA. The sample table records tens of thousands of clones; around 79% of these occur just once. Together, the top ten hold around a fifth of the sample.

The cohort comprised some 680 healthy bone marrow donors. At the time of sampling, every cohort member was nominally healthy, though immune exposures that went unrecorded were likely present. The donor was CMV seropositive and belonged to the group of some 290 seropositive cohort members. Every donor gave a peripheral blood sample, and the peripheral blood mononuclear cells from that sample were used for TCR beta sequencing. Genomic DNA extraction from the blood cell samples was performed with the Qiagen DNeasy Blood Extraction Kit. The sample belongs to a study of cytomegalovirus exposure and HLA in healthy donors (dated by TCRdb to the late 2010s). With respect to the entire study: An earlier analysis of about 560 of the donors reported over 250 Gb of sequence data and around 100 million unique TCR beta sequences obtained from approximately 180 million T cells. An early release covering about 600 HLA-typed donors comprised about 320 gigabases of sequencing data and roughly 85 million unique TCR sequences. Of the 350 to 400 genotyped donors, approximately 80% fell in the genetic ancestry cluster associated with self-reported Caucasian donors. The aim of the study was to test whether cataloging public T cell receptors could identify signatures of past pathogen exposure. Using immunosequencing, the study profiled T cell repertoires from 550 to 750 subjects and related those repertoires to cytomegalovirus serostatus. A separate validation cohort of some 130 different subjects was used in addition to the 666-subject first cohort. The study combined high-throughput TCR immunosequencing, statistical association of individual TCRs with disease status, and machine learning to predict cytomegalovirus infection status. In a later analysis, previously published TCR beta repertoires from 666 donors were re-analyzed and high-resolution HLA genotyping was added so that TCR occurrence patterns could be studied. Rather than using new phenotypic data, the later analysis identified candidate immune exposures from TCR beta sequences and from how often those sequences occurred across donors. To decide whether each TCR beta V gene segment behaved as functional or pseudogenic, an earlier analysis of several hundred of the donors relied on high-throughput TCR beta sequencing. Donor age, sex, ethnicity and CMV serostatus were compiled alongside the repertoire data. A later genetic analysis used genome-wide SNP genotypes for about three fifths of the roughly 700 donors, treating that subset as a discovery cohort. Every repertoire in the discovery cohort had been generated on one and the same sequencing platform. HLA typing included class I and class II loci at four-digit resolution. The number of donors typed differed by locus, with about 629-630 for A, B, C, DRB1 and DQB1, over 500 for DQA1, 606 for DPA1, and approximately 470 for DPB1. Several DR-DQ haplotypes were handled as single units for association and clustering because linkage in the cohort was strong. Among roughly 400 genotyped donors of the cohort, an average of about 240,000 unique TCR beta nucleotide sequences were sequenced per donor, roughly 18% of them non-productive.

The full study reports these points: About 17 rarely observed V segments, including chromosome 9 orphons, were excluded from the earlier analysis of just under 600 of the donors because counts were too low. The only immune exposure information available for the cohort was CMV serostatus. A further reported finding was that TCR beta sequences accurately predicted the HLA-A and HLA-B alleles for most subjects in the first cohort. Specific HLA alleles were associated with 16,951 TCR beta sequences at a false discovery rate of 0.05 in a later analysis. A later genetic analysis associated a missense DCLRE1C variant with V-gene and J-gene trimming of TCR beta chains, and an independent cohort replicated the association. A cluster of highly shared sequence variants was judged likely to be a technical artifact of the sequencing pipeline. In vitro tests confirmed that a few of the cytomegalovirus-associated TCR beta chains recognize cytomegalovirus antigens. In an earlier analysis of 587 of the donors, most TCR beta V segments appeared in productive rearrangements about 87% or about 30% of the time, broadly matching IMGT annotations. This cohort had only TCR beta chains sequenced, and the lack of alpha or paired-chain data limited which features could be detected. When HLA alleles, especially DR and DQ, strongly co-occurred, TCR associations were difficult to assign to individual alleles. According to a later analysis, most CMV-associated TCR beta chains appeared to be HLA-restricted, and the HLA associations seemed to be driven largely by CMV exposure. In both the original and validation cohorts, the classifier was reported to diagnose cytomegalovirus status with high specificity and sensitivity. A later genetic analysis reported fewer N-insertions in productive TCRs among donors in an Asian-associated ancestry cluster than the approximately 700-donor mean. Most TCR sequences were seen in very few donors, while some public TCRs were found in many individuals. In a later analysis, HLA-associated TCR beta chains showed more clonal expansion and lower generation probabilities than non-associated chains that were equally common. HLA typing was unavailable for some donors at each locus, so association tests used only the typed subset. The study gave a list of 150 to 200 TCR beta chains associated with cytomegalovirus. Linkage disequilibrium might explain the correlated functional status among segregating V segments, but an unknown experimental factor could not be ruled out. In a later analysis, TCR association rates were found to vary across HLA loci, with the most associated TCRs seen for DRB1 alleles and the fewest for HLA-C alleles. Sequencing depth was assumed to be roughly uniform across donors in the presence/absence analyses, though that assumption may not hold. Because the 87-base-pair reads could not distinguish some IMGT-functional V segments, including TRBV6-2 and TRBV6-3, those segments were excluded. Several of the top co-occurrence clusters appeared to be linked to parvovirus B19, influenza, CMV and Epstein-Barr virus, according to a later analysis. The authors suggested that the approach could potentially be extended to other disease states and immunological phenotypes.

CDR1 SEHNR and CDR2 FQNEAQ were looked up in the germline V gene (reference sequence). Trimmed from V: 4 bases; trimmed from J: 8 bases; junction bases lacking a gene match: 10. Its CDR3 holds 15 amino acids, cysteine through phenylalanine. Only CDR3 DNA remains: 45 bases, in frame from the first base. Sequencing was carried out using PBMCs. This chain is built from TRBV7-9 and TRBJ1-4; TRBD1 lines up with 7 middle nucleotides. This TCR derives from a middle-aged woman in good health and CMV-seropositive. The CDR3 reads CASSSGQVAGEKLFF. The nucleotide sequence reads TGTGCCAGCAGCTCCGGACAGGTGGCGGGCGAAAAACTGTTTTTT. When the CDR3 is completed using the reference TRBV7-9 and TRBJ1-4 genes on either side, the full variable domain is DTGVSQNPRHKITKRGQNVTFRCDPISEHNRLYWYRQTLGQGPEFLTYFQNEAQLEKSRLLSDRFSAERPKGSFSTLEIQRTEQGDSAMYLCASSSGQVAGEKLFFGSGTQLSVL.